The rows below give T cell receptor beta chains drawn from one sample of a study of blood T cell repertoires in COVID-19. Profiling relied on immunoSEQ multiplex PCR, and the TCRdb table lists in-frame clones only, not all of them. The sample yields some 180,000 clones, about 80% seen once. Sequenced input: peripheral blood. The receptors come from a man between 60 and 75 years old with acute or convalescent COVID-19. Both conserved end residues are trimmed from each CDR3.

j_gene: TRBJ1-1; v_gene: TRBV4-2; CDR3aa: ASTGPGTGGDGNTEAF
j_gene: TRBJ2-2; v_gene: TRBV19; CDR3aa: ASSRTSGGSVGNTGELF
j_gene: TRBJ2-1; v_gene: TRBV11-2; CDR3aa: ASSTVAGRAYNEQF
j_gene: TRBJ2-2; v_gene: TRBV12-5; CDR3aa: ASGLVLQRSYTGELF
j_gene: TRBJ2-3; v_gene: TRBV5-1; CDR3aa: ASSQGLVLDTQY
j_gene: TRBJ1-2; v_gene: TRBV30; CDR3aa: AWGRDRVWGGVGYT
j_gene: TRBJ2-1; v_gene: TRBV27; CDR3aa: ASSLRGPQDEQF
j_gene: TRBJ1-1; v_gene: TRBV6-5; CDR3aa: ASRTLTGRAGEAF
j_gene: TRBJ2-1; v_gene: TRBV25-1; CDR3aa: ASSEMGLFSYNEQF
j_gene: TRBJ2-2; v_gene: TRBV11-2; CDR3aa: ASRGLVGELF
j_gene: TRBJ2-1; v_gene: TRBV27; CDR3aa: ASSSGYEQF
j_gene: TRBJ2-1; v_gene: TRBV29-1; CDR3aa: SVGLAGGVEQF
j_gene: TRBJ2-1; v_gene: TRBV29-1; CDR3aa: SVERGPKGNEQF
j_gene: TRBJ1-2; v_gene: TRBV18; CDR3aa: ASSSDLRYGYT
j_gene: TRBJ1-1; v_gene: TRBV30; CDR3aa: AWSVDSQQGEAF
j_gene: TRBJ2-7; v_gene: TRBV11-2; CDR3aa: ASSLVVGLAFPYEQY
j_gene: TRBJ2-1; v_gene: TRBV5-1; CDR3aa: ASSLAGPEGGDEQF
j_gene: TRBJ2-3; v_gene: TRBV13; CDR3aa: ASSLPGGADTQY
j_gene: TRBJ2-7; v_gene: TRBV9; CDR3aa: ASSVAPGYEQY
j_gene: TRBJ1-2; v_gene: TRBV6-5; CDR3aa: ASRPRTGGYT
j_gene: TRBJ1-1; v_gene: TRBV7-9; CDR3aa: ASSFRTGAGTEAF
j_gene: TRBJ2-1; v_gene: TRBV7-6; CDR3aa: ASSLTLISGIGEQF
j_gene: TRBJ1-3; v_gene: TRBV7-9; CDR3aa: ASSSRGGLSGNTIY
j_gene: TRBJ2-7; v_gene: TRBV24-1; CDR3aa: ASPVRGFTYEQY
j_gene: TRBJ2-1; v_gene: TRBV29-1; CDR3aa: SVIEGRTSGRRSYNEQF
j_gene: TRBJ1-4; v_gene: TRBV5-5; CDR3aa: ASSFGMVNEKLF
j_gene: TRBJ1-1; v_gene: TRBV5-4; CDR3aa: ASSPGGGARTEAF
j_gene: TRBJ2-3; v_gene: TRBV6-2/TRBV6-3; CDR3aa: ASSYGRQLAGNTDTQY
j_gene: TRBJ1-1; v_gene: TRBV7-3; CDR3aa: ASSRTGRNTEAF
j_gene: TRBJ2-2; v_gene: TRBV5-1; CDR3aa: ASSPNWNTGELF
j_gene: TRBJ2-3; v_gene: TRBV29-1; CDR3aa: SVGAGARTDTQY
j_gene: TRBJ1-3; v_gene: TRBV6-6; CDR3aa: ASSYEGSSGNTIY
j_gene: TRBJ1-4; v_gene: TRBV24-1; CDR3aa: ATSPLGRDNEKLF
j_gene: TRBJ1-2; v_gene: TRBV25-1; CDR3aa: ASSPPGGRGGYT
j_gene: TRBJ1-4; v_gene: TRBV6-1; CDR3aa: ASSEALGTGGEKLF
j_gene: TRBJ1-5; v_gene: TRBV19; CDR3aa: ASSRTDSNQPQH
j_gene: TRBJ2-1; v_gene: TRBV7-3; CDR3aa: ASSSLAGAEKQF
j_gene: TRBJ1-1; v_gene: TRBV19; CDR3aa: ASSILGTGAMNTEAF
j_gene: TRBJ2-3; v_gene: TRBV19; CDR3aa: ASSIHSDLVTTDTQY
j_gene: TRBJ1-1; v_gene: TRBV7-2; CDR3aa: ASSLALTVSEGGTMNTEAF
j_gene: TRBJ1-1; v_gene: TRBV14; CDR3aa: ASSFLTANTEAF
j_gene: TRBJ2-1; v_gene: TRBV6-5; CDR3aa: ASSVRAEDEQF
j_gene: TRBJ2-6; v_gene: TRBV12-5; CDR3aa: ASGPETSSGANVLT
j_gene: TRBJ2-7; v_gene: TRBV12-3/TRBV12-4; CDR3aa: ASSLAGAYEQY
j_gene: TRBJ2-2; v_gene: TRBV25-1; CDR3aa: ASSEYRGYTGELF